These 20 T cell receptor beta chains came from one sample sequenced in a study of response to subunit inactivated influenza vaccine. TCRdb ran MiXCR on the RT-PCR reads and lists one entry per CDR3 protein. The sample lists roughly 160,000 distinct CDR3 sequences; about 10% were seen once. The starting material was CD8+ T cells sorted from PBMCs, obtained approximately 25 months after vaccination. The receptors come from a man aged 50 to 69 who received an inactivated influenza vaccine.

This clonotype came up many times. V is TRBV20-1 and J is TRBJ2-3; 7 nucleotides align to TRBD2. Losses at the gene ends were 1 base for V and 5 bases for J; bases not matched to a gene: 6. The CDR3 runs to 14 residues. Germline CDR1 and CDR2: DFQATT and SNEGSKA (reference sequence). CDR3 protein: CSARGSSGIDTQYF. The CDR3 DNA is TGCAGTGCTAGAGGGTCTAGCGGAATAGATACGCAGTATTTT.

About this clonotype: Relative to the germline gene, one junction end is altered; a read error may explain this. CDR3: CASTLGTSGYNEQFF. In DNA form, the CDR3 reads TGTGCCAGCACCTTAGGGACTAGCGGTTACAATGAGCAGTTCTTC. The V gene is TRBV7-8, the J gene TRBJ2-1, with TRBD2 identical over 11 bases. The CDR3 spans 15 residues. CDR1 and CDR2 (germline): SGHVS, FQNEAQ.

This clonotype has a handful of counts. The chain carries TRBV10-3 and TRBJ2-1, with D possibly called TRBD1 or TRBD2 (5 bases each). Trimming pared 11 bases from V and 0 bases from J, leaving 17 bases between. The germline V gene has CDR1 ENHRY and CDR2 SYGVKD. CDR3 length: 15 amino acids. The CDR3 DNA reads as TGTGCCGCCCGTGGGGCGGGTTACTCCTACAATGAGCAGTTCTTC. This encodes CAARGAGYSYNEQFF.

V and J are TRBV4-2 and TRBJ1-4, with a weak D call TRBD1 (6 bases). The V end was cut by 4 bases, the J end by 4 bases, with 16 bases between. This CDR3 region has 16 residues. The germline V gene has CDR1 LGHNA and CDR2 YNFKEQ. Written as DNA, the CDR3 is TGTGCCAGCAGCCGCACTACAGGGAGCGTTAATGAAAAACTGTTTTTT. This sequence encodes CASSRTTGSVNEKLFF.

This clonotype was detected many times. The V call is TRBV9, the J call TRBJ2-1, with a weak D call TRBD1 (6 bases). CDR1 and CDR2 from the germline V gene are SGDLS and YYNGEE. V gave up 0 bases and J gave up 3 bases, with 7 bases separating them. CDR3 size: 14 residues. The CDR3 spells CASSVEGDYNEQFF. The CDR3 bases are TGTGCCAGCAGCGTAGAGGGGGACTACAATGAGCAGTTCTTC. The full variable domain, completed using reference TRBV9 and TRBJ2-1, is DSGVTQTPKHLITATGQRVTLRCSPRSGDLSVYWYQQSLDQGLQFLIQYYNGEERAKGNILERFSAQQFPDLHSELNLSSLELGDSALYFCASSVEGDYNEQFFGPGTRLTVL.

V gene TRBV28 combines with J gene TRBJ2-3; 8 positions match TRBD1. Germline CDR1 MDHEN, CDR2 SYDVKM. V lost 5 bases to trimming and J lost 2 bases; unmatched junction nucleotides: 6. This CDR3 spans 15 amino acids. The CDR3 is CASSQDRADTDTQYF. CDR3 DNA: TGTGCCAGCAGTCAGGACAGGGCTGACACAGATACGCAGTATTTT.

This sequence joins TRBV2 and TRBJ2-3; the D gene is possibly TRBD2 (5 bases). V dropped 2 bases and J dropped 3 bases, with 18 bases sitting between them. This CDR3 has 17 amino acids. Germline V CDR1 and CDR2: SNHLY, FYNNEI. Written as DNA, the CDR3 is TGTGCCAGCAGTGAATCGGCGACGGGGTTACGGACAGATACGCAGTATTTT. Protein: CASSESATGLRTDTQYF.

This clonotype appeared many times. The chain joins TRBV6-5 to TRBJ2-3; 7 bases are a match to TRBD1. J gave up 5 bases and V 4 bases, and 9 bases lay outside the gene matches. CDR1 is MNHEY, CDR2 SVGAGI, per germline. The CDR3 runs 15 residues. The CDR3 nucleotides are TGTGCCAGCAGTTCACTGGCTGGGACAGAAGATACGCAGTATTTT. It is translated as CASSSLAGTEDTQYF.

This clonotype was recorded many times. The CDR3 region is CSVEDVTSNYEQYF. CDR3 sequence (DNA): TGCAGCGTTGAAGATGTAACTAGCAACTACGAGCAGTACTTC. The rearrangement links TRBV29-1 to TRBJ2-7, with D possibly matching TRBD2 (6 bases). The CDR3 has 14 residues. V lost 0 bases and J lost 3, with 12 bases in between. Germline V CDR1 and CDR2: SQVTM, ANQGSEA.

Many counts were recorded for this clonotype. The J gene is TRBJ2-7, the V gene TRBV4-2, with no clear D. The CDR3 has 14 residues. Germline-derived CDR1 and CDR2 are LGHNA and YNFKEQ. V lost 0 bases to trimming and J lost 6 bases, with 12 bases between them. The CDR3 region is CASSQENDSSEQYF. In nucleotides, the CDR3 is TGTGCCAGCAGCCAAGAAAACGACTCATCCGAGCAGTACTTC.

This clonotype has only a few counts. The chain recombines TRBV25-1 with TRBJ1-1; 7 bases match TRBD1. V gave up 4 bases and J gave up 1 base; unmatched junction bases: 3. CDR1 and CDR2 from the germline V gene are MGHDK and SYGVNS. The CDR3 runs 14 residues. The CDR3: CASSGRQGNTEAFF. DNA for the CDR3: TGTGCCAGCAGTGGACGACAGGGGAACACTGAAGCTTTCTTT.

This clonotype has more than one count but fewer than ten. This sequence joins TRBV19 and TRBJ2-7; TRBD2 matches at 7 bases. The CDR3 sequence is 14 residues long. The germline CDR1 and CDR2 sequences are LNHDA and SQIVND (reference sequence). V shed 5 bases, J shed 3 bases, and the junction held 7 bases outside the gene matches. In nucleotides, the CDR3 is TGTGCCAGTAGTGTGGGACTATCCCACTACGAGCAGTACTTC. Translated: CASSVGLSHYEQYF.

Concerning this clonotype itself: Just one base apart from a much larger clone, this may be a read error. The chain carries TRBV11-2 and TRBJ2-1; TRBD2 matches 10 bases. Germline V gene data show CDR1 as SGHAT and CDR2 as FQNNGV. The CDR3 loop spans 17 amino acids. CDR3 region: CASSLDLSGGAYNDQFF. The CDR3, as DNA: TGTGCCAGCAGCTTAGATCTGAGCGGGGGGGCCTACAATGATCAGTTCTTC.

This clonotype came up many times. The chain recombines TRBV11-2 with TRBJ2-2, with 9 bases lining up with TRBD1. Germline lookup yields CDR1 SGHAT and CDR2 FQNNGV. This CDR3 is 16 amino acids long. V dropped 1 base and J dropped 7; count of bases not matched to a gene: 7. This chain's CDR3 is CASSLGWTGDGGELFF. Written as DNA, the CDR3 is TGTGCCAGCAGCTTAGGTTGGACAGGGGACGGCGGGGAGCTGTTTTTT.

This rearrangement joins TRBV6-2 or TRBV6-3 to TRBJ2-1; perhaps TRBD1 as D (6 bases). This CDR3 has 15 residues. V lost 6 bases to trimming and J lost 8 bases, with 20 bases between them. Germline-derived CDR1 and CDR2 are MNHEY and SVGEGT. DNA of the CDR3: TGTGCCAGCAGGCACCGGGACAAAGGCAGGCATGAGCAGTTCTTC. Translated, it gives CASRHRDKGRHEQFF.

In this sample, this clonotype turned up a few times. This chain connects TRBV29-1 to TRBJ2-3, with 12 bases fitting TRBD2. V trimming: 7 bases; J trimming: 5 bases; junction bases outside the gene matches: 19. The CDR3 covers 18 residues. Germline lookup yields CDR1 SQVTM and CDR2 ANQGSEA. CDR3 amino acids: CSARLAGVGGTLQDTQYF. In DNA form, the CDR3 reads TGCAGCGCACGACTAGCGGGAGTGGGGGGGACACTTCAAGATACGCAGTATTTT.

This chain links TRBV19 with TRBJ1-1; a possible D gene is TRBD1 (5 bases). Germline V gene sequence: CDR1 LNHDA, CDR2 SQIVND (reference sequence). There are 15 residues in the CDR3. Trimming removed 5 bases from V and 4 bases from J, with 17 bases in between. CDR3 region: CASSSWDPRSTEAFF. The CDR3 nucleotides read TGTGCCAGTAGTTCGTGGGACCCCAGAAGCACTGAAGCTTTCTTT.

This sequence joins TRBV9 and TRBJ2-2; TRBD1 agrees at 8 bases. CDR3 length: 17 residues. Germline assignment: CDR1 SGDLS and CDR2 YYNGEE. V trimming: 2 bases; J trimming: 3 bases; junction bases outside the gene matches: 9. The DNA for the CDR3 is TGTGCCAGCAGCGTTGGAGGCAGGGGGCTGTACACCGGGGAGCTGTTTTTT. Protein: CASSVGGRGLYTGELFF.

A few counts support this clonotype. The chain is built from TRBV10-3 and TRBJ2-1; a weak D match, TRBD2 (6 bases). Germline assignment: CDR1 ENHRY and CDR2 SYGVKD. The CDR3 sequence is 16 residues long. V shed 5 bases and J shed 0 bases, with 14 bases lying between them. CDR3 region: CAISRRGTDSYNEQFF. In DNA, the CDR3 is TGTGCCATCAGTCGTCGGGGGACCGACTCCTACAATGAGCAGTTCTTC.

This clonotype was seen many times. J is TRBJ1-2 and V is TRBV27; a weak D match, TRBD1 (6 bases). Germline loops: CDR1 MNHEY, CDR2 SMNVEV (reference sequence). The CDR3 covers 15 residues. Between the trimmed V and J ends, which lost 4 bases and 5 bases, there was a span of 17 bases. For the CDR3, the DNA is TGTGCCAGCAGTTGGGACCCCAGGGGATCGTATGGCTACACCTTC. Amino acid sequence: CASSWDPRGSYGYTF.